This is a list of T cell receptor beta chains from one sample in a study of T cell responses to AZD1222 COVID-19 vaccine. TCRdb's table, derived via immunoSEQ multiplex PCR, lists solely in-frame clones and lacks some. This repertoire shows 150,000 to 200,000 clones, more than 85% found once; its top ten account for about 2.5%. The source was peripheral blood, collected on day 0 of AZD1222 vaccination. Source of these receptors: an adult in good health. CDR3s include the opening cysteine and the closing phenylalanine or tryptophan. D genes are given only for firm matches. Rows may omit the clone size; those that give it use once, few, many or a size class.

j_call	v_call	clone_size	d_call	cdr3_nt	cdr3_aa
TRBJ1-1	TRBV15	.	.	TGTGCCACCAGCAGAGACTTAGGGCTGCGAACCCGGAACACTGAAGCTTTCTTT	CATSRDLGLRTRNTEAFF
TRBJ2-7	TRBV11-2	.	.	TGTGCCAGCAGCTTTCGAAGTCCCAGCTCCTACGAGCAGTACTTC	CASSFRSPSSYEQYF
TRBJ2-2	TRBV25-1	.	.	TGTGCCAGCAGTGAATACCTAAACACCGGGGAGCTGTTTTTT	CASSEYLNTGELFF
TRBJ2-3	TRBV25-1	.	.	TGTGCCAGCAGCGGGACTCCAATCACAGATACGCAGTATTTT	CASSGTPITDTQYF
TRBJ1-5	TRBV4-3	.	.	TGCGCCAGCAGCCAAGATCTGGGAGGGACTGGGCCCCAGCATTTT	CASSQDLGGTGPQHF
TRBJ1-3	TRBV27	.	.	TGTGCCAGCAGTTCCCGGTCAGGGGAGGACTACTCTGGAAACACCATATATTTT	CASSSRSGEDYSGNTIYF
TRBJ2-2	TRBV11-3	once	.	TGTGCCAGCAGCTTAGACGGGGGAACCGGGGAGCTGTTTTTT	CASSLDGGTGELFF
TRBJ2-1	TRBV10-2	.	.	TGCGCCAGCAGCTCGACCCTGAGCTCCTACAATGAGCAGTTCTTC	CASSSTLSSYNEQFF
TRBJ1-5	TRBV6-5	.	.	TGTGCCAGCAGTTGGACAGCCACGGGAGATCAGCCCCAGCATTTT	CASSWTATGDQPQHF
TRBJ2-7	TRBV3-1/TRBV3-2	.	TRBD1	TGTGCCAGCAGCCTAGACAGGGGGCCTCCCTACGAGCAGTACTTC	CASSLDRGPPYEQYF
TRBJ1-2	TRBV7-9	.	TRBD1	TGTGCCAGCAGCTTAGTAGGGGACAGGGGAAGTGGGGGCTACACCTTC	CASSLVGDRGSGGYTF
TRBJ2-2	TRBV7-8	.	TRBD2	TGTGCCAGCAGCTTAGCTAGCGGGGGGGCCGGAACCGGGGAGCTGTTTTTT	CASSLASGGAGTGELFF
TRBJ1-1	TRBV27	once	TRBD1	TGTGCCAGCAGTTTAGACAGGGTGAACACTGAAGCTTTCTTT	CASSLDRVNTEAFF
TRBJ1-1	TRBV10-3	.	.	TGTGCCATCAGTGACGAGCTGAACACTGAAGCTTTCTTT	CAISDELNTEAFF